This is a list of T cell receptor beta chains from one sample in a study of T cells in Graves' hyperthyroidism and ophthalmopathy. TCRdb reprocessed the multiplex PCR reads via MiXCR and lists one record per CDR3 protein. The sample has about 560,000 distinct CDR3 sequences; more than 45% are singletons. The specimen was peripheral blood or thyroid tissue (not recorded which). All receptors derive from a woman younger than 30 with Graves' hyperthyroidism. CDR3s include the opening cysteine and the closing phenylalanine or tryptophan.

j_gene,v_gene,CDR3aa
TRBJ2-2,TRBV2,CAITLAGGETGELFF
TRBJ1-1,TRBV5-5,CASSAGLVNTEAFF
TRBJ2-7,TRBV5-1,CASSLPELGYEQYF
TRBJ2-7,TRBV2,CASSVVRDPGYEQYF
TRBJ1-1,TRBV7-2,CASSQDPRDETEAFF
TRBJ2-6,TRBV7-6,CASRSAGADSGANVLTF
TRBJ2-7,TRBV14,CASSQKRTGFYEQYF
TRBJ1-5,TRBV10-3,CASSWEGVQPQHF
TRBJ2-7,TRBV10-3,CASSQPLPGDHEQYF
TRBJ1-4,TRBV5-6,CASSSSPVATNEKLFF
TRBJ2-7,TRBV19,CASSLRLAGVNEQYF
TRBJ2-5,TRBV7-8,CASSQAIGQETQYF
TRBJ2-7,TRBV7-9,CASSGTKSYEQYF
TRBJ2-7,TRBV7-8,CASSQNPRTRQYF
TRBJ1-1,TRBV7-3,CASSLMLNTEAFF
TRBJ1-3,TRBV7-8,CDSSLAGNTIYF
TRBJ1-5,TRBV25-1,CASSLGSADSNQPQHF
TRBJ2-7,TRBV7-9,CASSSGQETYEQYF
TRBJ1-6,TRBV7-9,CASSQDLTDSYNSPLHF
TRBJ1-2,TRBV7-8,CASSLESGIGYTF
TRBJ2-7,TRBV2,CASSANIAGGSEQYF
TRBJ2-6,TRBV15,CATSRDLPGANVLTF
TRBJ1-5,TRBV12-3/TRBV12-4,CASSLDRGTSWGGNQPQHF
TRBJ2-7,TRBV7-9,CASSTREKGYEQYF
TRBJ1-1,TRBV7-9,CASSFGSEAFF
TRBJ1-4,TRBV2,CASIPGVAGGKLFF
TRBJ2-7,TRBV7-9,CASSVSGTGTYEQYF
TRBJ1-1,TRBV6-5,CAISYWGANTEAFF
TRBJ2-5,TRBV20-1,CSARDPSGVETQYF
TRBJ2-5,TRBV20-1,CSAEPRTSGEETQYF
TRBJ1-2,TRBV5-6,CASRSQEGATSSSNYGYTF
TRBJ1-1,TRBV29-1,CSVEEWGTEAFF
TRBJ2-7,TRBV29-1,CSIRDYEQYF
TRBJ2-1,TRBV24-1,CATSDPTSASYNEQFF
TRBJ1-2,TRBV7-2,CASSPSRVYGYTF
TRBJ2-1,TRBV2,CASSELLLADYNEQFF
TRBJ1-1,TRBV7-2,CASSSTSGNTEAFF
TRBJ1-1,TRBV10-2,CASSEQGAIEAFF